This T cell receptor (beta chain) comes out of a study of blood T cell repertoires in COVID-19. At the level of the study: Sample material is recorded as cDNA or gDNA derived from T cells, B-cell-depleted T cells, or PBMCs.

The method was immunoSEQ multiplex PCR; TCRdb's version includes in-frame clones alone and lacks a portion of them. This repertoire shows hundreds of thousands of clones, under 90% found once; its top ten account for around 18%. Looked up from germline, CDR1 is SGHTA and CDR2 is FQGNSA. The CDR3 covers 15 residues. Trimming removed 4 bases from V and 6 bases from J; junction bases left unmatched: 9. The clonotype originates from a woman older than 75 with active or convalescent COVID-19. The sequenced sample was peripheral blood. The rearrangement joins TRBV7-2 to TRBJ1-2; the match to TRBD1 covers 9 bases. CDR3 in DNA: TGTGCCAGCAGCTCTTTCCGGGACAGGGTCAATGGCTACACCTTC. Translating it yields CASSSFRDRVNGYTF.